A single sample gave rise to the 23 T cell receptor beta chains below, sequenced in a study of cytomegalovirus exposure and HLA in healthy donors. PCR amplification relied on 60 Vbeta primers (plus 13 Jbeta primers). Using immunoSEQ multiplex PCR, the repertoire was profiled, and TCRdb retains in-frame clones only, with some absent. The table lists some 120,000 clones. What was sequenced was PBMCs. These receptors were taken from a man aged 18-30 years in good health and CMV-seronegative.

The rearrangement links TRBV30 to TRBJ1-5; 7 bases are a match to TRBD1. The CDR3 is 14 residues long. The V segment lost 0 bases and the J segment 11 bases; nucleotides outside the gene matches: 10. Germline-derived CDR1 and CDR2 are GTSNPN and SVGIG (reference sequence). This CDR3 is CAWSVRGLRGAQHF. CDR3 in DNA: TGTGCCTGGAGTGTACGGGGTCTCAGGGGGGCCCAGCATTTT.

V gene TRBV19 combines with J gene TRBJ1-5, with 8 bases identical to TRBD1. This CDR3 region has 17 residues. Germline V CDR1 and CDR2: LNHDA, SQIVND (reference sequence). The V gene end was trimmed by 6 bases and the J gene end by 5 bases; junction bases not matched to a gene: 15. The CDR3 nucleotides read TGTGCCAGTAGCGAGGAGGGCAGGGGGCCGTCGGATCAGCCCCAGCATTTT. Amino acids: CASSEEGRGPSDQPQHF.

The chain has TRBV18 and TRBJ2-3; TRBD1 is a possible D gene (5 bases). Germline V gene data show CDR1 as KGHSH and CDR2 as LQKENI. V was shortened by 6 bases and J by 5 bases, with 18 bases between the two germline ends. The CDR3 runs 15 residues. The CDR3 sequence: CASSEGALMGDTQYF. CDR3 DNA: TGTGCCAGCTCCGAAGGGGCGCTTATGGGAGATACGCAGTATTTT.

The CDR3 protein is CSVEQGRGEKLFF. As DNA, the CDR3 is TGCAGCGTTGAACAGGGTAGGGGGGAAAAACTGTTTTTT. The rearrangement joins TRBV29-1 to TRBJ1-4, with D possibly matching TRBD1 (6 bases). V lost 2 bases, J lost 8 bases, and 12 bases lay in between. CDR3 size: 13 residues. Germline V gene lookup returns CDR1 SQVTM and CDR2 ANQGSEA.

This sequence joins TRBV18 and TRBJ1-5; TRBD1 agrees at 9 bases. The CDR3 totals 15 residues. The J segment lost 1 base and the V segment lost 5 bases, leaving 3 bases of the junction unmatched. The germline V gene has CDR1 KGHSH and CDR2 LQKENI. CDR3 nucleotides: TGTGCCAGCTCATACGACAGGGGGAGCAATCAGCCCCAGCATTTT. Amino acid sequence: CASSYDRGSNQPQHF.

The CDR3 bases are TGTGCTAGTGGTTTGTCCCCGTCAAGGGGTGCGAACACCGGGGAGCTGTTTTTT. This encodes CASGLSPSRGANTGELFF. The rearrangement joins TRBV12-5 to TRBJ2-2; the D gene is possibly TRBD1 (5 bases). Per the germline V gene, CDR1 is LGHNT and CDR2 is FRNRAP. This CDR3 region has 18 residues. The germline V and J ends were trimmed by 2 bases and 0 bases, with 16 bases remaining between them.

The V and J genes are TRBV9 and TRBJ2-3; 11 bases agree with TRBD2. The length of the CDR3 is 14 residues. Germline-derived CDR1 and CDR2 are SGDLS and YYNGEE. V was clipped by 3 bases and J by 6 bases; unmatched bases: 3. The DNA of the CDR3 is TGTGCCAGCAGCGCTAGCGGGAGGTACGATACGCAGTATTTT. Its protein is CASSASGRYDTQYF.

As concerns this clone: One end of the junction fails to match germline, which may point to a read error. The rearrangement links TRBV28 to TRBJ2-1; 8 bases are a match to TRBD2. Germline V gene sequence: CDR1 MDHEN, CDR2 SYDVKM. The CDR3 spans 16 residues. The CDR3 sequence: CASSFGLAGSDNEQFF. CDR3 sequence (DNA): TGTGCCAGCAGTTTCGGGCTAGCGGGCTCCGACAATGAGCAGTTCTTC.

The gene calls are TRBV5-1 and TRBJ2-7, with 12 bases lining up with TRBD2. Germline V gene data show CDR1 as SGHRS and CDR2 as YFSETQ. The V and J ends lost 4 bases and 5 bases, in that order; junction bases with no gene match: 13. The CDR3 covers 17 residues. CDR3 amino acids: CASSRPLAGGPIHEQYF. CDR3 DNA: TGCGCCAGCAGCCGTCCGCTAGCGGGAGGGCCCATTCACGAGCAGTACTTC.

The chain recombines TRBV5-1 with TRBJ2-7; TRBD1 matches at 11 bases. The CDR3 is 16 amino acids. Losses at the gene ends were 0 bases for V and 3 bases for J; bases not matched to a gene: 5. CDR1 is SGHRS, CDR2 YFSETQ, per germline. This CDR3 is CASSLATGQGDYEQYF. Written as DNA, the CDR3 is TGCGCCAGCAGCTTGGCCACGGGACAGGGGGACTACGAGCAGTACTTC. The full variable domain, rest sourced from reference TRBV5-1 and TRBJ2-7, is KAGVTQTPRYLIKTRGQQVTLSCSPISGHRSVSWYQQTPGQGLQFLFEYFSETQRNKGNFPGRFSGRQFSNSRSEMNVSTLELGDSALYLCASSLATGQGDYEQYFGPGTRLTVT.

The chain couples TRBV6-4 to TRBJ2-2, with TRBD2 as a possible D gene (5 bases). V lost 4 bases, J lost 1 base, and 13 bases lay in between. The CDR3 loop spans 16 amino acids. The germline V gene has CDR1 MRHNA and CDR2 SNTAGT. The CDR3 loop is CASSARTEMNTGELFF. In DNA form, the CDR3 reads TGTGCCAGCAGTGCCAGGACTGAAATGAACACCGGGGAGCTGTTTTTT.

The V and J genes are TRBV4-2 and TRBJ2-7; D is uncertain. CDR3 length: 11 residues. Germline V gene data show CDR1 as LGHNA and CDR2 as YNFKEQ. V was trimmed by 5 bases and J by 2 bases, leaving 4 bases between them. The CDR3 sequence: CASSAAYEQYF. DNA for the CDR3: TGTGCCAGCAGCGCAGCCTACGAGCAGTACTTC.

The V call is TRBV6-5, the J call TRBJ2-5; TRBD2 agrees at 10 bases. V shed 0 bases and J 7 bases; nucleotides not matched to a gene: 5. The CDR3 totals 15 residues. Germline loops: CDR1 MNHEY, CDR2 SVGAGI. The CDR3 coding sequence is TGTGCCAGCAGTTACTCGCTAGCGGGGGTCGGGACCCAGTACTTC. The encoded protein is CASSYSLAGVGTQYF.

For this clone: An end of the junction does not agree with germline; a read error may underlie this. The CDR3 DNA sequence: TGTGCTAGCAGCTTAGTTTGGCAGGGGGCGAATACGGAGACCCAGTACTTC. Translation gives CASSLVWQGANTETQYF. This rearrangement joins TRBV7-7 to TRBJ2-5; 8 bases match TRBD1. Looked up from germline, CDR1 is SSHAT and CDR2 is FNYEAQ (reference sequence). This CDR3 region has 17 residues.

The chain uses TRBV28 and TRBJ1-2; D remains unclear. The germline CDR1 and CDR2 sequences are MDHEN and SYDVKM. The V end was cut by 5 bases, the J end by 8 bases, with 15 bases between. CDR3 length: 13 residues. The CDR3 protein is CASSPLPREGYTF. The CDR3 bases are TGTGCCAGCAGTCCTCTTCCCCGAGAGGGCTACACCTTC.

The CDR3 sequence is CASIGRSEAFF. CDR3 bases: TGTGCCAGCATCGGAAGGAGTGAAGCTTTCTTT. The V gene is TRBV7-8, the J gene TRBJ1-1; no clear D. V gave up 7 bases and J gave up 7 bases, with 10 bases separating them. Germline CDR1 and CDR2: SGHVS and FQNEAQ. The CDR3 consists of 11 residues.

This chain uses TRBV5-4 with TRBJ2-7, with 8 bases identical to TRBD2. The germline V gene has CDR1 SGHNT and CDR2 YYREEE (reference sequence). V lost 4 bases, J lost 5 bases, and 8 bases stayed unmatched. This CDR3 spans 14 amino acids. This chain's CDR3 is CASSPRIAGHEQYF. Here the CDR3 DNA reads TGTGCCAGCAGCCCAAGGATAGCGGGACACGAGCAGTACTTC.

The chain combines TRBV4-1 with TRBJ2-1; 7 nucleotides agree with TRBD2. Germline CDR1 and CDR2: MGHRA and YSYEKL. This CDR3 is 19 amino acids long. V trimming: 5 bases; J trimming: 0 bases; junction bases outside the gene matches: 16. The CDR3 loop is CASSAPGLRTANSYNEQFF. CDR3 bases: TGCGCCAGCAGCGCTCCGGGACTACGAACAGCAAACTCCTACAATGAGCAGTTCTTC.

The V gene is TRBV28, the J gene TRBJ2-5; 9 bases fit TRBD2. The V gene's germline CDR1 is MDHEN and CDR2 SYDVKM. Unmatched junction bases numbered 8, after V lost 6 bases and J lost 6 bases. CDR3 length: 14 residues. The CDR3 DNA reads TGTGCCAGCAGAGTTAGCGGGAGTATAAAGACCCAGTACTTC. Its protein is CASRVSGSIKTQYF.

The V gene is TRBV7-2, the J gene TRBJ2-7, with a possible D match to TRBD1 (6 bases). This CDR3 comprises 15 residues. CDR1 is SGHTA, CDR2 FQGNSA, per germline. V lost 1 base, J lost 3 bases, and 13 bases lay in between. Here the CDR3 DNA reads TGTGCCAGCAGCTTAGGTAGACAGGAGCACTACGAGCAGTACTTC. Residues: CASSLGRQEHYEQYF. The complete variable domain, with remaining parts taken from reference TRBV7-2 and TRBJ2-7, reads GAGVSQSPSNKVTEKGKDVELRCDPISGHTALYWYRQSLGQGLEFLIYFQGNSAPDKSGLPSDRFSAERTGGSVSTLTIQRTQQEDSAVYLCASSLGRQEHYEQYFGPGTRLTVT.

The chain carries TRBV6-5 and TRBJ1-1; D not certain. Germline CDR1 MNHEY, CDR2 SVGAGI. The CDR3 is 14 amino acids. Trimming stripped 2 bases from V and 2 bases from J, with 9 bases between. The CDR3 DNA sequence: TGTGCCAGCAGTTACCAAACAGCCAACACTGAAGCTTTCTTT. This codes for CASSYQTANTEAFF.

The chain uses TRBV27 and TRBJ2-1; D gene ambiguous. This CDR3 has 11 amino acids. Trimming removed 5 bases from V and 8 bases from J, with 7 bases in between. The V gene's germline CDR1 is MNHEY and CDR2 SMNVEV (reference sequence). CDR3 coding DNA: TGTGCCAGCAGTACTTTCGATGAGCAGTTCTTC. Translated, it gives CASSTFDEQFF.

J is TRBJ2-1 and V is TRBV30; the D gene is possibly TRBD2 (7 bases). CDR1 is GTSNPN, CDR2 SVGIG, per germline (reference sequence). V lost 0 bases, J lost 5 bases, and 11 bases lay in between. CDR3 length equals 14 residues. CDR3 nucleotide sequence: TGTGCCTGGAGTGTAGGGGGGGGCGACAATGAGCAGTTCTTC. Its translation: CAWSVGGGDNEQFF. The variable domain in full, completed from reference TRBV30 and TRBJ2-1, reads SQTIHQWPATLVQPVGSPLSLECTVEGTSNPNLYWYRQAAGRGLQLLFYSVGIGQISSEVPQNLSASRPQDRQFILSSKKLLLSDSGFYLCAWSVGGGDNEQFFGPGTRLTVL.